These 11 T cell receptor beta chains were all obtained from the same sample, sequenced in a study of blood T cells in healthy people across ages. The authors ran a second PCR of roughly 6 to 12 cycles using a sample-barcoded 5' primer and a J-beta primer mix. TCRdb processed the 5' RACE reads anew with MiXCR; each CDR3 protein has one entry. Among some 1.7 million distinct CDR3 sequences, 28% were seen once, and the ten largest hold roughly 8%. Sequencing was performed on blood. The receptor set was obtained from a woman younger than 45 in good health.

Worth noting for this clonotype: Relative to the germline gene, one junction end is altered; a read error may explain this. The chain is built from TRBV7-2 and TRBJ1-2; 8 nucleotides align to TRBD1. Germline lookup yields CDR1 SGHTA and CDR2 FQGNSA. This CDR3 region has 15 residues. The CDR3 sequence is CASSYSTGVNHGYTF. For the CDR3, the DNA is TGTGCCAGCAGCTACTCGACAGGGGTTAACCATGGCTACACCTTC.

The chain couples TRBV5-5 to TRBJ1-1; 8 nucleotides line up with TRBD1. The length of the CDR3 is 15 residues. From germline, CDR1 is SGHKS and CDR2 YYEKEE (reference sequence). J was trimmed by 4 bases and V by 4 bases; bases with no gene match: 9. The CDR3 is CASSPEQGVGTEAFF. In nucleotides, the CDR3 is TGTGCCAGCAGCCCCGAACAGGGGGTAGGCACTGAAGCTTTCTTT.

CDR3 DNA: TGTGCCAGCACCCAGGTGGGGGGCGATCAGCCCCAGCATTTT. Its protein product is CASTQVGGDQPQHF. This sequence joins TRBV6-1 and TRBJ1-5; TRBD1 might be the D (6 bases). Trimming pared 7 bases from V and 5 bases from J, leaving 15 bases between. CDR3 length: 14 amino acids. Germline V gene lookup returns CDR1 MNHNS and CDR2 SASEGT.

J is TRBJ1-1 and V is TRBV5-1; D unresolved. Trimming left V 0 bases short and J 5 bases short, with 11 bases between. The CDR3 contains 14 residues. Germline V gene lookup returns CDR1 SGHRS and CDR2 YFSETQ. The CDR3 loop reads CASSLDWGRTEAFF. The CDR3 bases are TGCGCCAGCAGCTTGGATTGGGGTCGGACTGAAGCTTTCTTT.

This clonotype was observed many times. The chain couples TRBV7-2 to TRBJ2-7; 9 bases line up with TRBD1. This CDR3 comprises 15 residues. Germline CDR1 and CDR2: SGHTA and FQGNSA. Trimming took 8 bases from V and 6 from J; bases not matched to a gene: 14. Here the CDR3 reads CASGINRGRSLEQYF. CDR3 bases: TGTGCCAGCGGCATAAACAGGGGGCGATCCCTCGAGCAGTACTTC.

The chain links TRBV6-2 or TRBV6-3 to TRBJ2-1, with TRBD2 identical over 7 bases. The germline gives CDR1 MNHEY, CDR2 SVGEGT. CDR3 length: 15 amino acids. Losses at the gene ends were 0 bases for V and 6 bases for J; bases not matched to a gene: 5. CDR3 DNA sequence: TGTGCCAGCAGTTACTCTGGCGGGAGCGGCAATGAGCAGTTCTTC. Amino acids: CASSYSGGSGNEQFF.

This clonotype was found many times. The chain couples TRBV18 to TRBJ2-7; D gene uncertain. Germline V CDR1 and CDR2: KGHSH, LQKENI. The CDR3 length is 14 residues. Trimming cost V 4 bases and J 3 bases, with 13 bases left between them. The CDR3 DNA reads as TGTGCCAGCTCACTACTCGAACAGCACTACGAGCAGTACTTC. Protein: CASSLLEQHYEQYF.

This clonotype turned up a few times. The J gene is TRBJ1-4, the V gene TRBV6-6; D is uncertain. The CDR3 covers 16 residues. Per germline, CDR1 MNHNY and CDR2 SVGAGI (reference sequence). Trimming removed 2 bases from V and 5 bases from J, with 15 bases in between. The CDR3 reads CASSYHPGKGNEKLFF. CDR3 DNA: TGTGCCAGCAGTTACCACCCTGGCAAAGGGAATGAAAAACTGTTTTTT.

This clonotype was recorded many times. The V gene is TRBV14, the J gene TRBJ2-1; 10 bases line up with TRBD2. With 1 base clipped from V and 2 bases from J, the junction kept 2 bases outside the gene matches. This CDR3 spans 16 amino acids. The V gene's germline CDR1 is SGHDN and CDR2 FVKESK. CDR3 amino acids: CASSQGTSGPYNEQFF. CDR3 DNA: TGTGCCAGCAGCCAAGGGACTAGCGGCCCCTACAATGAGCAGTTCTTC.

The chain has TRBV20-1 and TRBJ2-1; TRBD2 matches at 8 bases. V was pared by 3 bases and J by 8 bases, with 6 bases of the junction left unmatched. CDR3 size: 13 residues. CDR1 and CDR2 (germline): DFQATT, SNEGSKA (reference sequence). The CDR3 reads CSASIAGYHEQFF. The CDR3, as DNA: TGCAGTGCTAGTATAGCGGGGTATCATGAGCAGTTCTTC.

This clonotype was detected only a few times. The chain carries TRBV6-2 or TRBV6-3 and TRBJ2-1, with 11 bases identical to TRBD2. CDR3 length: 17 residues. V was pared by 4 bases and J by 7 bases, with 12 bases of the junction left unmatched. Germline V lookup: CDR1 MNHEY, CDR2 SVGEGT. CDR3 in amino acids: CASSSPRLAGRGNEQFF. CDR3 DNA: TGTGCCAGCAGTTCTCCCCGACTAGCGGGAAGGGGAAATGAGCAGTTCTTC.